The TCR beta chain under discussion was sequenced for a study of blood T cell repertoires in COVID-19. About the study: COVID-19 samples, acute and convalescent, were from the United States, Italy and Spain. Sources were T cells, B-cell-depleted T cells, or PBMCs; the material itself was cDNA or gDNA.

The V and J ends lost 0 bases and 4 bases respectively, with 13 bases between them. The length of the CDR3 is 15 residues. The germline V gene has CDR1 SGDLS and CDR2 YYNGEE. Seattle patient enrollment occurred during active infection, with longitudinal follow-up thereafter. Authors' data handling: Estimation of nucleated cell counts relied on the amplification of reference gene primers. Here immunoSEQ multiplex PCR was the method, and the copy in TCRdb shows in-frame clones only, minus some. The D gene and trimming were derived from the DNA, and the V and J assignments and clone size from that table. The sample lists roughly 350,000 clones; 88% were seen once.

The sequencing input was peripheral blood. This clonotype was sampled from a woman in her 70s with COVID-19, enrolled during active disease. This chain uses TRBV9 with TRBJ1-2; D ambiguous. DNA of the CDR3: TGTGCCAGCAGCGTAGGCGGAGGGAGTAGCTATGGCTACACCTTC. Encoded protein: CASSVGGGSSYGYTF.